One sample yielded the 9 T cell receptor beta chains listed below, sequenced in a study of post-analysis software for immune sequencing data. The antigens these receptors bind are not known. Overall study findings and caveats: About five TRBV segments were more frequent in patients than controls; TRBV5-6, TRBV5-1 and TRBV20-1 belonged to this group.

cDNA libraries for TCR beta contained unique molecular identifiers. TCRdb ran MiXCR on the PCR reads and lists one entry per CDR3 protein. In the table there are over 300,000 distinct CDR3 sequences, roughly 30% of which are singletons. Sequencing was carried out using blood. These receptors were collected from a girl under 18 with multiple sclerosis.

A word on this clonotype: Compared with germline, one end of the junction differs, possibly owing to a read error. The chain combines TRBV7-2 with TRBJ2-3; possibly TRBD1 for D (5 bases). The germline V gene has CDR1 SGHTA and CDR2 FQGNSA. This CDR3 contains 13 residues. CDR3 bases: TGCGCCAGCTGCAGGGTTCCCACGGACACGCAGTATTTT. Protein product: CASCRVPTDTQYF.

The chain recombines TRBV7-9 with TRBJ1-2; D remains ambiguous. The CDR3 extends over 15 amino acids. V was cut by 2 bases and J by 5 bases, with 15 bases left in between. CDR1 and CDR2 (germline): SEHNR, FQNEAQ (reference sequence). The CDR3 loop reads CASSLFVTRSYGYTF. In DNA form, the CDR3 reads TGTGCCAGCAGCTTATTTGTGACGAGATCTTATGGCTACACCTTC.

This rearrangement joins TRBV20-1 to TRBJ1-5, with D unresolved. Per the germline V gene, CDR1 is DFQATT and CDR2 is SNEGSKA (reference sequence). This CDR3 has 13 amino acids. V dropped 6 bases and J dropped 7 bases, with 16 bases sitting between them. The CDR3 DNA reads TGCAGTGCCCGACCGGGCGGTGGGCAGCCCCAGCATTTT. Translation gives CSARPGGGQPQHF.

The chain combines TRBV10-3 with TRBJ2-1, with TRBD2 matching over 11 bases. The trim removed 8 bases at V and 5 bases at J, leaving 5 bases unmatched. The CDR3 runs 14 residues. Germline assignment: CDR1 ENHRY and CDR2 SYGVKD. CDR3 loop: CAIGTSGNNNEQFF. In nucleotides, the CDR3 is TGTGCCATCGGGACTAGCGGAAACAACAATGAGCAGTTCTTC.

DNA of the CDR3: TGTGCCAGCAACCGAGGAGTTAACACTGAAGCTTTCTTT. Translation: CASNRGVNTEAFF. V and J are TRBV6-5 and TRBJ1-1; D gene unclear. Germline V lookup: CDR1 MNHEY, CDR2 SVGAGI. CDR3 length: 13 residues. V dropped 7 bases and J dropped 2 bases, with 11 bases sitting between them.

This clonotype has only a few counts. The rearrangement joins TRBV2 to TRBJ2-1, with 10 bases matching TRBD1. V dropped 7 bases and J dropped 6; count of bases not matched to a gene: 9. The CDR3 has 15 residues. Germline V gives CDR1 SNHLY, CDR2 FYNNEI. This chain's CDR3 is CASIKETGGFNEQFF. CDR3 in DNA: TGTGCCAGCATAAAGGAGACAGGGGGCTTCAATGAGCAGTTCTTC.

In its sample, this clonotype was seen a few times. The chain is built from TRBV6-2 or TRBV6-3 and TRBJ2-5; the match to TRBD2 covers 9 bases. The germline gives CDR1 MNHEY, CDR2 SVGEGT. The V gene end was trimmed by 7 bases and the J gene end by 4 bases; junction bases not matched to a gene: 10. CDR3 length: 15 residues. CDR3 loop: CASNRLGLASETQYF. As DNA, the CDR3 is TGTGCCAGCAACAGACTAGGACTAGCGTCAGAGACCCAGTACTTC.

The CDR3 region is CASSYPGSNSYEQYF. In DNA, the CDR3 is TGCGCCAGCAGCTATCCCGGTTCAAACTCCTACGAGCAGTACTTC. This chain joins TRBV4-1 and TRBJ2-7, with D unresolved. CDR1 is MGHRA, CDR2 YSYEKL, per germline. Trimming removed 5 bases from V and 0 bases from J, with 14 bases in between. The CDR3 extends over 15 amino acids.

This clonotype was detected a few times. The V gene is TRBV5-8, the J gene TRBJ2-7; possibly TRBD2 for D (5 bases). Between the trimmed V and J ends, which lost 0 bases and 1 base, there was a span of 11 bases. The CDR3 contains 15 residues. The germline gives CDR1 SGHTS, CDR2 YDEGEE. The CDR3 DNA is TGTGCCAGCAGCTTGGGTGCGGGCCGATCCTACGAGCAGTACTTC. It yields the protein CASSLGAGRSYEQYF.